This T cell receptor (beta chain) emerged from a study of blood T cell repertoires in COVID-19. The germline V gene encodes CDR1 SGHAT and CDR2 FQDESV (reference sequence). This CDR3 is built from 15 residues. Trimming took off 0 bases at V and 6 bases at J, with 12 bases between the two ends. Assay: immunoSEQ multiplex PCR; the TCRdb copy retains only in-frame clones and omits some. The data contain around 230,000 clones, approximately 80% of them singletons. Sequenced: PBMCs or T cells enriched from blood (not recorded which). The clonotype was recovered from a middle-aged man who had recovered from COVID-19. The chain couples TRBV11-1 to TRBJ1-5; D call uncertain. The DNA for the CDR3 is TGTGCCAGCAGCTTAGCGGGGAGGGTAACTCAGCCCCAGCATTTT. This encodes CASSLAGRVTQPQHF.